These 4 T cell receptor beta chains share one sample of origin, sequenced in a study of cytomegalovirus exposure and HLA in healthy donors. PCR used 60 Vbeta primers and 13 Jbeta primers. The assay was immunoSEQ multiplex PCR, and TCRdb's table has in-frame clones only and misses some. Counted here are about 190,000 clones, more than 75% occurring once; the ten biggest clones make up around 14%. Sequenced sample: PBMCs. The receptors stem from a woman in her 30s in good health and CMV-seropositive.

J is TRBJ2-3 and V is TRBV28; D is undetermined. Per germline, CDR1 MDHEN and CDR2 SYDVKM. The CDR3 consists of 15 residues. With 2 bases removed from V and 2 bases from J, the gap between germline ends came to 11 bases. The CDR3 sequence: CASSLPAEVTDTQYF. The DNA for the CDR3 is TGTGCCAGCAGTTTACCCGCAGAAGTCACAGATACGCAGTATTTT.

This chain connects TRBV7-2 to TRBJ1-1, with 8 nucleotides matching TRBD1. The CDR3 contains 16 residues. CDR1 and CDR2 (germline): SGHTA, FQGNSA. Trimming at V came to 5 bases and at J to 0 bases, leaving 8 bases not matched to a gene. CDR3 amino acids: CASSLGTGKMNTEAFF. The CDR3 bases are TGTGCCAGCAGCCTAGGGACAGGTAAAATGAACACTGAAGCTTTCTTT. The variable domain in full, completed from reference TRBV7-2 and TRBJ1-1, reads GAGVSQSPSNKVTEKGKDVELRCDPISGHTALYWYRQSLGQGLEFLIYFQGNSAPDKSGLPSDRFSAERTGGSVSTLTIQRTQQEDSAVYLCASSLGTGKMNTEAFFGQGTRLTVV.

The V call is TRBV5-1, the J call TRBJ2-2, with a weak D call TRBD2 (5 bases). This CDR3 spans 14 amino acids. Germline CDR1 and CDR2: SGHRS and YFSETQ. V was cut by 4 bases and J by 4 bases, with 11 bases left in between. DNA of the CDR3: TGCGCCAGCAGCCCCGGACTGTCCACCGGGGAGCTGTTTTTT. Residues: CASSPGLSTGELFF.

The rearrangement joins TRBV6-6 to TRBJ1-1; TRBD1 agrees at 8 bases. This CDR3 is built from 16 residues. With V trimmed by 7 bases and J by 6 bases, 16 bases remained unmatched. Germline-derived CDR1 and CDR2 are MNHNY and SVGAGI (reference sequence). CDR3 loop: CASTPSQGALFAEAFF. The CDR3 nucleotides read TGTGCCAGCACCCCCTCGCAGGGGGCTTTGTTCGCTGAAGCTTTCTTT.